This T cell receptor beta chain was sequenced during a study of cytomegalovirus exposure and HLA in healthy donors. The V gene lost 7 bases and the J gene lost 5 bases, with 5 bases spanning the gap. The CDR3 extends over 11 amino acids. Per the germline V gene, CDR1 is SGHTA and CDR2 is FQGNSA. The PCR employed 60 Vbeta primers together with 13 Jbeta primers. Sequencing was performed with immunoSEQ multiplex PCR; in TCRdb, only in-frame clones are kept and a portion is missing. The sample has around 140,000 clones; over 65% are singletons. This TCR came from a man in his forties or fifties in good health and CMV-seronegative. Material for sequencing was PBMCs. The chain combines TRBV7-2 with TRBJ2-2; D is ambiguous. CDR3 residues: CASTLTGELFF. In nucleotides, the CDR3 is TGTGCCAGCACCCTAACCGGGGAGCTGTTTTTT.